These T cell receptor beta chains were read from a single sample in a study of blood T cells in healthy people across ages. TCRdb passed the 5' RACE reads through MiXCR, listing each CDR3 protein once. The sample lists more than 650,000 distinct CDR3 sequences; 22% were seen once. Input material: blood. The receptors originated from a man between 70 and 80 years old in good health. Each CDR3 is given with its conserved first and last residue. Fields, in order: J gene, D gene, clone size, V gene, CDR3 protein, CDR3 DNA. D genes are given only for firm matches. The listing skips clone size in some rows; elsewhere it reads once, few, many or a size class.

J: TRBJ1-2
D: NA
size: NA
V: TRBV29-1
CDR3: CSVVARGGYTF
DNA: TGCAGCGTTGTAGCCAGGGGTGGCTACACCTTC

J: TRBJ2-5
D: TRBD1
size: NA
V: TRBV5-1
CDR3: CASRQGTSKETQYF
DNA: TGCGCCAGCCGACAGGGAACCTCCAAAGAGACCCAGTACTTC

J: TRBJ1-3
D: NA
size: NA
V: TRBV28
CDR3: CASRVPTGGNTIYF
DNA: TGTGCCAGCAGGGTGCCGACAGGTGGAAACACCATATATTTT

J: TRBJ1-4
D: NA
size: few
V: TRBV12-3/TRBV12-4
CDR3: CASSRRANEKLFF
DNA: TGTGCCAGCAGTAGACGAGCTAATGAAAAACTGTTTTTT

J: TRBJ2-1
D: TRBD2
size: few
V: TRBV5-1
CDR3: CASSPGLAGAVEQFF
DNA: TGCGCCAGCAGCCCGGGACTAGCGGGGGCGGTTGAGCAGTTCTTC

J: TRBJ2-3
D: NA
size: NA
V: TRBV18
CDR3: CASQAGTDTQYF
DNA: TGTGCCAGCCAGGCCGGTACAGATACGCAGTATTTT

J: TRBJ2-3
D: TRBD2
size: NA
V: TRBV3-1
CDR3: CASSQGLAASDTQYF
DNA: TGTGCCAGCAGCCAAGGTCTAGCGGCCTCAGATACGCAGTATTTT

J: TRBJ2-4
D: NA
size: few
V: TRBV28
CDR3: CACSFQGNIQYF
DNA: TGTGCCTGCAGTTTTCAGGGAAACATTCAGTACTTC

J: TRBJ2-5
D: TRBD2
size: few
V: TRBV11-2
CDR3: CASSWTSGGIQEIQYF
DNA: TGTGCCAGCAGCTGGACTAGCGGGGGCATTCAAGAGATCCAGTACTTC

J: TRBJ1-3
D: NA
size: many
V: TRBV14
CDR3: CASSQQGLASGNTIYF
DNA: TGTGCCAGCAGCCAGCAGGGTCTAGCCTCGGGAAACACCATATATTTT

J: TRBJ1-1
D: TRBD1
size: NA
V: TRBV29-1
CDR3: CSAGQGSTEAFF
DNA: TGCAGCGCTGGACAGGGGAGCACTGAAGCTTTCTTT

J: TRBJ2-1
D: TRBD2
size: few
V: TRBV13
CDR3: CASSSKFSGGPRIYEQFF
DNA: TGTGCCAGCAGCTCTAAATTTAGCGGGGGCCCACGAATCTATGAGCAGTTCTTC

J: TRBJ2-1
D: TRBD2
size: few
V: TRBV9
CDR3: CASSRAGGARDEQFF
DNA: TGTGCCAGCAGCAGAGCCGGGGGGGCCAGGGATGAGCAGTTCTTC

J: TRBJ2-3
D: TRBD1
size: NA
V: TRBV29-1
CDR3: CSVGQEVRPDTQYF
DNA: TGCAGCGTAGGACAGGAGGTACGGCCAGATACGCAGTATTTT

J: TRBJ1-6
D: NA
size: NA
V: TRBV3-1
CDR3: CASSQGAALYNSPLHF
DNA: TGTGCCAGCAGCCAAGGGGCGGCTCTATATAATTCACCCCTCCACTTT

J: TRBJ2-2
D: TRBD1
size: NA
V: TRBV20-1
CDR3: CSANSGTGGSGELFF
DNA: TGCAGTGCCAATTCCGGGACAGGGGGATCCGGGGAGCTGTTTTTT

J: TRBJ2-1
D: TRBD2
size: NA
V: TRBV25-1
CDR3: CASSEFTSGGEAEQFF
DNA: TGTGCCAGCAGTGAATTCACTAGCGGGGGGGAGGCTGAGCAGTTCTTC

J: TRBJ1-2
D: NA
size: many
V: TRBV29-1
CDR3: CSVSTEAQNYGYTF
DNA: TGCAGCGTCTCTACAGAAGCCCAGAACTATGGCTACACCTTC

J: TRBJ2-3
D: NA
size: once
V: TRBV9
CDR3: CASTRGRTDTQYF
DNA: TGTGCCAGCACTCGGGGTAGAACAGATACGCAGTATTTT

J: TRBJ2-5
D: TRBD2
size: NA
V: TRBV12-3/TRBV12-4
CDR3: CASSRGGSQGEETQYF
DNA: TGTGCCAGCAGCCGCGGGGGGTCACAAGGGGAAGAGACCCAGTACTTC

J: TRBJ1-5
D: NA
size: NA
V: TRBV10-3
CDR3: CAISESPGGADNQPQHF
DNA: TGTGCCATCAGTGAGTCTCCCGGGGGCGCCGACAATCAGCCCCAGCATTTT

J: TRBJ2-1
D: TRBD2
size: few
V: TRBV11-3
CDR3: CASSLGTSGGLNEQFF
DNA: TGTGCCAGCAGCTTAGGGACTAGCGGAGGACTCAATGAGCAGTTCTTC

J: TRBJ1-2
D: TRBD1
size: few
V: TRBV4-3
CDR3: CASSPRDRILYGYTF
DNA: TGCGCCAGCAGCCCTCGGGACAGGATACTCTATGGCTACACCTTC

J: TRBJ2-7
D: NA
size: NA
V: TRBV5-1
CDR3: CASSSRGESEQYF
DNA: TGCGCCAGCAGCTCCCGAGGGGAGTCCGAGCAGTACTTC

J: TRBJ1-2
D: NA
size: NA
V: TRBV3-1
CDR3: CASSQQGSSYGYTF
DNA: TGTGCCAGCAGCCAACAGGGGAGCAGCTATGGCTACACCTTC

J: TRBJ2-7
D: NA
size: NA
V: TRBV5-6
CDR3: CASSLDRIDEQYF
DNA: TGTGCCAGCAGCTTGGACAGGATCGACGAGCAGTACTTC

J: TRBJ1-4
D: TRBD1
size: NA
V: TRBV27
CDR3: CASSLSTGQGARKLFF
DNA: TGTGCCAGCAGTTTATCCACGGGACAGGGGGCGCGAAAACTGTTTTTT

J: TRBJ1-1
D: TRBD1
size: NA
V: TRBV20-1
CDR3: CSASRQGANTEAFF
DNA: TGCAGTGCTAGTCGCCAGGGGGCAAACACTGAAGCTTTCTTT

J: TRBJ1-5
D: NA
size: NA
V: TRBV12-3/TRBV12-4
CDR3: CASSLTGIGNQPQHF
DNA: TGTGCCAGCAGTTTAACGGGGATTGGGAATCAGCCCCAGCATTTT

J: TRBJ2-2
D: NA
size: few
V: TRBV7-6
CDR3: CASSTPSSGELFF
DNA: TGTGCCAGCAGCACCCCCAGCTCCGGGGAGCTGTTTTTT

J: TRBJ1-4
D: NA
size: few
V: TRBV10-3
CDR3: CATRNEKLFF
DNA: TGTGCCACCCGAAATGAAAAACTGTTTTTT

J: TRBJ2-1
D: NA
size: once
V: TRBV19
CDR3: CASGHGTGTYNEQFF
DNA: TGTGCCAGTGGTCATGGCACAGGGACCTACAATGAGCAGTTCTTC

J: TRBJ2-1
D: TRBD2
size: many
V: TRBV14
CDR3: CASSPRTSFNEQFF
DNA: TGTGCCAGCAGCCCCCGGACTAGCTTTAATGAGCAGTTCTTC

J: TRBJ2-5
D: NA
size: NA
V: TRBV20-1
CDR3: CSAMRQVQETQYF
DNA: TGCAGTGCTATGCGCCAAGTCCAAGAGACCCAGTACTTC

J: TRBJ2-7
D: TRBD1
size: few
V: TRBV10-3
CDR3: CAISSGTRDRICYEQYF
DNA: TGTGCCATCAGTTCAGGGACCCGGGACAGGATCTGCTACGAGCAGTACTTC

J: TRBJ2-3
D: TRBD2
size: NA
V: TRBV20-1
CDR3: CSASLQRGTLTDTQYF
DNA: TGCAGTGCTAGCCTTCAGCGGGGGACCCTCACAGATACGCAGTATTTT

J: TRBJ1-2
D: NA
size: few
V: TRBV28
CDR3: CASSFFYGYTF
DNA: TGTGCCAGCAGTTTTTTCTATGGCTACACCTTC

J: TRBJ1-5
D: NA
size: NA
V: TRBV20-1
CDR3: CSAETDSNQPQHF
DNA: TGCAGTGCTGAGACAGATAGCAATCAGCCCCAGCATTTT

J: TRBJ2-5
D: NA
size: many
V: TRBV12-3/TRBV12-4
CDR3: CASSRSETQYF
DNA: TGTGCCAGCAGTCGATCCGAGACCCAGTACTTC

J: TRBJ2-1
D: TRBD1
size: NA
V: TRBV6-5
CDR3: CASRRGQGVYNEQFF
DNA: TGTGCCAGCAGGCGGGGACAGGGAGTCTACAATGAGCAGTTCTTC

J: TRBJ2-1
D: TRBD2
size: few
V: TRBV14
CDR3: CASSPTLERGPYNEQFF
DNA: TGTGCCAGCAGCCCCACTCTAGAGCGGGGGCCTTACAATGAGCAGTTCTTC

J: TRBJ2-2
D: NA
size: few
V: TRBV5-1
CDR3: CASSLVGLAPGKLFF
DNA: TGCGCCAGCAGCTTGGTAGGGCTAGCGCCCGGGAAGCTGTTTTTT

J: TRBJ2-1
D: NA
size: NA
V: TRBV7-8
CDR3: CASSPLGGVWSNEQFF
DNA: TGTGCCAGCAGCCCGCTGGGGGGCGTTTGGTCCAATGAGCAGTTCTTC

J: TRBJ2-5
D: TRBD2
size: NA
V: TRBV6-6
CDR3: CASRRTGGQETQYF
DNA: TGTGCCAGCAGACGGACGGGGGGTCAAGAGACCCAGTACTTC

J: TRBJ1-4
D: NA
size: few
V: TRBV5-1
CDR3: CASSLSGPTNEKLFF
DNA: TGCGCCAGCAGCTTGAGCGGTCCAACTAATGAAAAACTGTTTTTT

J: TRBJ1-1
D: NA
size: NA
V: TRBV12-3/TRBV12-4
CDR3: CASGLEPTMNTEAFF
DNA: TGTGCCAGCGGACTCGAGCCCACAATGAACACTGAAGCTTTCTTT

J: TRBJ2-1
D: TRBD2
size: few
V: TRBV28
CDR3: CASSSLAGGLGPYNEQFF
DNA: TGTGCCAGCAGTTCCCTAGCGGGAGGTCTGGGTCCTTACAATGAGCAGTTCTTC

J: TRBJ2-2
D: TRBD1
size: NA
V: TRBV10-3
CDR3: CAISPGQGGTGELFF
DNA: TGTGCCATCAGTCCGGGACAGGGGGGGACCGGGGAGCTGTTTTTT

J: TRBJ1-5
D: NA
size: NA
V: TRBV5-6
CDR3: CASSSGRDRPQHF
DNA: TGTGCCAGCAGTTCCGGACGGGACCGTCCCCAGCATTTT

J: TRBJ1-4
D: TRBD1
size: few
V: TRBV19
CDR3: CASRNRGGEKLFF
DNA: TGTGCCAGTAGGAACAGGGGCGGTGAAAAACTGTTTTTT

J: TRBJ1-6
D: NA
size: few
V: TRBV12-3/TRBV12-4
CDR3: CASTFGPDNSPLHF
DNA: TGTGCCAGCACCTTCGGGCCAGATAATTCACCCCTCCACTTT

J: TRBJ2-4
D: NA
size: NA
V: TRBV10-2
CDR3: CASSVGPENIQYF
DNA: TGCGCCAGCAGTGTGGGGCCTGAGAACATTCAGTACTTC

J: TRBJ1-4
D: NA
size: NA
V: TRBV5-1
CDR3: CASSLSGRTNEKLFF
DNA: TGCGCCAGCAGCCTTAGCGGGAGGACTAATGAAAAACTGTTTTTT

J: TRBJ2-3
D: NA
size: few
V: TRBV5-1
CDR3: CASSLTPVGTDTQYF
DNA: TGCGCCAGCAGCTTGACCCCGGTTGGAACAGATACGCAGTATTTT

J: TRBJ2-5
D: TRBD2
size: NA
V: TRBV11-2
CDR3: CASSSPTSLETQYF
DNA: TGTGCCAGCAGCTCACCGACTAGCTTGGAGACCCAGTACTTC